The next 28 T cell receptor beta chains were all read from a single sample in a study of cytomegalovirus exposure and HLA in healthy donors. Both 60 Vbeta primers and 13 Jbeta primers went into the PCR. The repertoire was sequenced with immunoSEQ multiplex PCR; TCRdb's copy has only in-frame clones and lacks some. The sample has some 190,000 clones; around 77% are singletons. Sequenced: PBMCs. These receptor sequences come from a woman younger than 45 in good health and CMV-seronegative.

The rearrangement uses TRBV4-2 and TRBJ1-6; tentative D call: TRBD1 (6 bases). Trimming cost V 0 bases and J 9 bases, with 12 bases left between them. CDR3 length: 15 residues. Looked up from germline, CDR1 is LGHNA and CDR2 is YNFKEQ. In DNA, the CDR3 is TGTGCCAGCAGCCAAGATCCGGACAGCGGTTCACCCCTCCACTTT. Translating gives CASSQDPDSGSPLHF.

The CDR3 bases are TGTGCCAGCAGCCCTAATACCCCAGGGATTGGACCCAATCAGCCCCAGCATTTT. Its translation: CASSPNTPGIGPNQPQHF. V usage is TRBV7-9 and J usage is TRBJ1-5; weak D call: TRBD1 (5 bases). Germline V lookup: CDR1 SEHNR, CDR2 FQNEAQ (reference sequence). With 5 bases removed from V and 3 bases from J, the gap between germline ends came to 23 bases. This CDR3 has 18 amino acids.

The rearrangement uses TRBV7-9 and TRBJ1-1, with D possibly being TRBD1 (5 bases). The CDR3 is 17 residues long. With 4 bases removed from V and 0 bases from J, the gap between germline ends came to 18 bases. Germline V lookup: CDR1 SEHNR, CDR2 FQNEAQ (reference sequence). The CDR3 DNA sequence: TGTGCCAGCAGCTCGGGACGGGGGAGAAGGCTGAACACTGAAGCTTTCTTT. Translated: CASSSGRGRRLNTEAFF. Using reference TRBV7-9 and TRBJ1-1 for the parts outside the CDR3, the full variable domain is DTGVSQNPRHKITKRGQNVTFRCDPISEHNRLYWYRQTLGQGPEFLTYFQNEAQLEKSRLLSDRFSAERPKGSFSTLEIQRTEQGDSAMYLCASSSGRGRRLNTEAFFGQGTRLTVV.

This clone was picked up a small number of times. V and J are TRBV6-6 and TRBJ2-7; D may be TRBD2 (5 bases). The CDR3 covers 15 residues. Trimming pared 0 bases from V and 2 bases from J, leaving 11 bases between. In germline, CDR1 is MNHNY, CDR2 SVGAGI (reference sequence). CDR3: CASSYSNLGAYEQYF. The CDR3 nucleotides read TGTGCCAGCAGTTACTCGAACCTCGGGGCCTACGAGCAGTACTTC.

The CDR3 loop is CASSYSIEAGWYF. The CDR3 nucleotides are TGTGCCAGCAGTTACTCGATAGAGGCCGGTTGGTACTTC. The V and J genes are TRBV6-5 and TRBJ2-5; D remains unclear. V lost 0 bases and J lost 13, with 15 bases in between. The CDR3 loop spans 13 amino acids. Germline V gene data show CDR1 as MNHEY and CDR2 as SVGAGI.

The chain carries TRBV10-3 and TRBJ2-5; 12 positions match TRBD2. V lost 9 bases to trimming and J lost 5 bases; unmatched junction nucleotides: 10. This CDR3 is built from 15 residues. In germline, CDR1 is ENHRY, CDR2 SYGVKD. DNA of the CDR3: TGTGCCATTTCACCTAGCGGGGGGGCCTCGGAGACCCAGTACTTC. Encoded protein: CAISPSGGASETQYF.

The chain uses TRBV19 and TRBJ1-2; 10 nucleotides line up with TRBD1. The ends lost 7 bases at V and 5 bases at J; junction bases unmatched: 7. Germline CDR1 is LNHDA and CDR2 is SQIVND (reference sequence). CDR3 length: 14 residues. The CDR3 spells CASIGTGEIYGYTF. In DNA form, the CDR3 reads TGTGCCAGTATTGGGACAGGGGAAATATATGGCTACACCTTC.

The chain has TRBV29-1 and TRBJ1-4; 10 bases are a match to TRBD1. Trimming cost V 7 bases and J 6 bases; bases outside gene matches: 2. The CDR3 runs 12 residues. Per the germline V gene, CDR1 is SQVTM and CDR2 is ANQGSEA. CDR3 protein: CSAGTGDEKLFF. Written as DNA, the CDR3 is TGCAGCGCAGGGACAGGGGATGAAAAACTGTTTTTT.

This clone was seen a single time. The chain carries TRBV7-8 and TRBJ2-1; 8 bases map to TRBD1. From germline, CDR1 is SGHVS and CDR2 FQNEAQ. The CDR3 runs 13 residues. V shed 5 bases and J 5 bases; nucleotides not matched to a gene: 2. This CDR3 is CASSQDRDNEQFF. The CDR3 DNA sequence: TGTGCCAGCAGCCAGGACAGGGACAATGAGCAGTTCTTC.

This chain joins TRBV2 and TRBJ2-2, with D hard to call. V shed 7 bases and J shed 6 bases, with 15 bases lying between them. The V gene's germline CDR1 is SNHLY and CDR2 FYNNEI. CDR3 size: 14 residues. The CDR3, as DNA: TGTGCCAGCATCCCTAGTCGGAGCGCCGGGGAGCTGTTTTTT. It is translated as CASIPSRSAGELFF.

The chain links TRBV12-5 to TRBJ2-7; TRBD2 might be the D (6 bases). With 1 base removed from V and 3 bases from J, the gap between germline ends came to 16 bases. This CDR3 has 16 amino acids. Germline assignment: CDR1 LGHNT and CDR2 FRNRAP. The CDR3 nucleotides are TGTGCTAGTGGTTTGGGATCGGGACTGTCAAGCTACGAGCAGTACTTC. It yields the protein CASGLGSGLSSYEQYF.

The rearrangement uses TRBV5-1 and TRBJ2-7; TRBD1 is a possible D gene (6 bases). CDR3 size: 13 residues. CDR1 SGHRS and CDR2 YFSETQ come from the germline V gene. The V and J ends lost 4 bases and 4 bases respectively, with 12 bases between them. The CDR3 nucleotides read TGCGCCAGCAGCGAACCGGACAGTTACGAGCAGTACTTC. Encoded protein: CASSEPDSYEQYF. The variable domain in full, completed from reference TRBV5-1 and TRBJ2-7, reads KAGVTQTPRYLIKTRGQQVTLSCSPISGHRSVSWYQQTPGQGLQFLFEYFSETQRNKGNFPGRFSGRQFSNSRSEMNVSTLELGDSALYLCASSEPDSYEQYFGPGTRLTVT.

V usage is TRBV19 and J usage is TRBJ1-1; 7 bases are a match to TRBD1. Germline V gene data show CDR1 as LNHDA and CDR2 as SQIVND (reference sequence). V was pared by 6 bases and J by 4 bases, with 8 bases of the junction left unmatched. The CDR3 is 14 amino acids. CDR3 loop: CASRRDRVSTEAFF. The CDR3 DNA reads TGTGCCAGTAGAAGAGACAGGGTGAGCACTGAAGCTTTCTTT.

This clone was observed once. The chain combines TRBV5-1 with TRBJ2-5; D is perhaps TRBD1 (7 bases). CDR1 and CDR2 from the germline V gene are SGHRS and YFSETQ. The CDR3 consists of 15 residues. With 0 bases removed from V and 4 bases from J, the gap between germline ends came to 13 bases. The CDR3 region has the DNA TGCGCCAGCAGCTTGGCCGCAGGGGGGCCAGAGACCCAGTACTTC. Its protein product is CASSLAAGGPETQYF.

This chain uses TRBV6-1 with TRBJ1-1; D ambiguous. Germline V CDR1 and CDR2: MNHNS, SASEGT. V shed 8 bases and J shed 3 bases, with 10 bases lying between them. CDR3 length: 12 residues. The chain's CDR3 is CASFESYTEAFF. In DNA form, the CDR3 reads TGTGCCAGCTTTGAGTCGTACACTGAAGCTTTCTTT.

As concerns this clone: The sample carries other DNA sequences with the same CDR3. J is TRBJ2-5 and V is TRBV7-3, with D maybe TRBD2 (6 bases). The CDR3 is 14 amino acids. Germline CDR1 SGHTA, CDR2 FQGTGA. V gave up 6 bases and J gave up 1 base, with 12 bases separating them. CDR3 sequence reads: CASSPTGLQETQYF. The CDR3 DNA reads as TGTGCCAGCAGTCCGACGGGACTCCAAGAGACCCAGTACTTC. The variable domain in full, completed from reference TRBV7-3 and TRBJ2-5, reads GAGVSQTPSNKVTEKGKYVELRCDPISGHTALYWYRQSLGQGPEFLIYFQGTGAADDSGLPNDRFFAVRPEGSVSTLKIQRTERGDSAVYLCASSPTGLQETQYFGPGTRLLVL.

This chain joins TRBV2 and TRBJ1-4; D is undetermined. There are 14 residues in the CDR3. The germline V gene has CDR1 SNHLY and CDR2 FYNNEI. V lost 6 bases and J 8 bases, leaving 16 bases between the germline ends. The chain's CDR3 is CASSATRSGEKLFF. CDR3 coding DNA: TGTGCCAGCAGCGCTACACGGTCCGGGGAAAAACTGTTTTTT.

This clone occurred a few times. The chain is built from TRBV30 and TRBJ1-5, with 9 bases identical to TRBD1. Germline V gene sequence: CDR1 GTSNPN, CDR2 SVGIG (reference sequence). There are 13 residues in the CDR3. The trim removed 4 bases at V and 6 bases at J, leaving 4 bases unmatched. The CDR3 sequence: CAWMGQGGQPQHF. The CDR3 DNA is TGTGCCTGGATGGGACAGGGAGGTCAGCCCCAGCATTTT.

This clone was detected once. V and J are TRBV7-8 and TRBJ2-5, with D tentatively TRBD2 (5 bases). V dropped 0 bases and J dropped 9 bases, with 11 bases sitting between them. Germline assignment: CDR1 SGHVS and CDR2 FQNEAQ. The CDR3 sequence is 13 residues long. The CDR3 reads CASSLAGRGAQYF. CDR3 sequence (DNA): TGTGCCAGCAGCTTAGCGGGTCGGGGAGCCCAGTACTTC.

The V gene is TRBV7-9, the J gene TRBJ1-2; 10 bases align to TRBD1. CDR3 length: 14 residues. Germline values: CDR1 SEHNR, CDR2 FQNEAQ (reference sequence). V shed 4 bases, J shed 7 bases, and the junction held 6 bases outside the gene matches. CDR3 nucleotides: TGTGCCAGCAGCTCGTCGGGACAGGGGACTGGCTACACCTTC. Translated: CASSSSGQGTGYTF.

This clone has a single count. J is TRBJ2-5 and V is TRBV4-1; 8 bases fit TRBD2. The CDR3 runs 16 residues. Germline V gives CDR1 MGHRA, CDR2 YSYEKL. V lost 3 bases and J lost 5; bases outside the gene matches: 11. CDR3 in amino acids: CASSQGLGLGLETQYF. Written as DNA, the CDR3 is TGCGCCAGCAGCCAGGGACTAGGGCTGGGACTGGAGACCCAGTACTTC.

The V call is TRBV18, the J call TRBJ1-2; 12 bases are a match to TRBD1. V lost 8 bases and J lost 0; bases outside the gene matches: 7. The germline gives CDR1 KGHSH, CDR2 LQKENI. The CDR3 consists of 16 residues. CDR3 in amino acids: CASEKGDRGPNYGYTF. The CDR3 DNA is TGTGCCAGCGAAAAAGGGGACAGGGGGCCTAACTATGGCTACACCTTC.

CDR3 DNA sequence: TGTGCCAGCAGTTACTCGAGTCCCTCCTACGAGCAGTACTTC. It translates to CASSYSSPSYEQYF. This chain joins TRBV6-5 and TRBJ2-5; D gene unclear. The better agreement between TRBJ2-7 and the DNA end casts doubt on the J call. Germline CDR1 reads MNHEY; CDR2 reads SVGAGI. This CDR3 is built from 14 residues.

J is TRBJ2-1 and V is TRBV29-1, with no clear D. Germline V gene lookup returns CDR1 SQVTM and CDR2 ANQGSEA. V was clipped by 1 base and J by 3 bases, with 13 bases between them. This CDR3 region has 15 residues. CDR3 DNA sequence: TGCAGCGTTGAAGCGAAAAGTGGGCTCTACAATGAGCAGTTCTTC. Its protein is CSVEAKSGLYNEQFF.

This chain uses TRBV19 with TRBJ1-1; 7 nucleotides line up with TRBD1. The CDR3 runs 15 residues. Germline V gives CDR1 LNHDA, CDR2 SQIVND (reference sequence). The V segment lost 5 bases and the J segment 4 bases; nucleotides outside the gene matches: 10. The CDR3 reads CASSGGQAPGTEAFF. The CDR3 DNA sequence: TGTGCCAGTAGTGGAGGACAGGCCCCGGGCACTGAAGCTTTCTTT.

This clone was observed a single time. V is TRBV23-1 and J is TRBJ1-4, with D unclear. TRBV23-1 is marked as an open reading frame, function uncertain. The length of the CDR3 is 16 residues. V was shortened by 2 bases and J by 15 bases, with 25 bases between the two germline ends. The CDR3 region is CASSQHFSPPPGRMFF. The CDR3 DNA follows: TGCGCCAGCAGTCAACACTTCTCACCACCCCCGGGAAGGATGTTTTTT.

The chain couples TRBV6-1 to TRBJ1-5; no reliable D call. The CDR3 is 13 residues long. V gave up 6 bases and J gave up 5 bases, with 11 bases separating them. Germline-derived CDR1 and CDR2 are MNHNS and SASEGT. The CDR3 DNA reads TGTGCCAGCAGCCTATATCGGGATCAGCCCCAGCATTTT. Its translation: CASSLYRDQPQHF.

V and J are TRBV5-1 and TRBJ1-1, with 9 bases identical to TRBD1. V shed 4 bases and J 6 bases; nucleotides not matched to a gene: 7. Germline CDR1 is SGHRS and CDR2 is YFSETQ. This CDR3 is 14 amino acids long. CDR3 residues: CASSEGQGVAEAFF. CDR3 nucleotide sequence: TGCGCCAGCAGCGAGGGACAGGGTGTCGCTGAAGCTTTCTTT.